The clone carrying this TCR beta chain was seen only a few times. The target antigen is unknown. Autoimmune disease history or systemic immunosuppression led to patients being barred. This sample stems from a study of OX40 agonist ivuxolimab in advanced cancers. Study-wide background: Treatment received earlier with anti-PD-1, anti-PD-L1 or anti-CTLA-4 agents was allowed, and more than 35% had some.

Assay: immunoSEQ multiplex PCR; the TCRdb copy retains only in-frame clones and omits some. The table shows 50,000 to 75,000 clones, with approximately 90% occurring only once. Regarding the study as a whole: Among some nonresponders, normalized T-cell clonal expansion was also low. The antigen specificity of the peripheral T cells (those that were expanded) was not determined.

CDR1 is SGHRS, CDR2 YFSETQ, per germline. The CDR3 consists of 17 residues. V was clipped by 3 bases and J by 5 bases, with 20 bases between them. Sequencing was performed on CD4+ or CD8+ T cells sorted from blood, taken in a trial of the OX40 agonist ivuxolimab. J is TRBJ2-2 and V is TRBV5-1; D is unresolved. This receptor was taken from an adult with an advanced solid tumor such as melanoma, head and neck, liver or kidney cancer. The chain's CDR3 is CASSSPGSWGKTGELFF. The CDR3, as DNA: TGCGCCAGCAGCTCCCCCGGTAGTTGGGGAAAGACCGGGGAGCTGTTTTTT. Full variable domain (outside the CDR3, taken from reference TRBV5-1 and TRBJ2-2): KAGVTQTPRYLIKTRGQQVTLSCSPISGHRSVSWYQQTPGQGLQFLFEYFSETQRNKGNFPGRFSGRQFSNSRSEMNVSTLELGDSALYLCASSSPGSWGKTGELFFGEGSRLTVL.